Sequencing of this T cell receptor (beta chain) was carried out in a study of technical replicates of blood from several donors (dated by TCRdb to about 2017). The library was prepared using the immunoSEQ multiplex PCR assay. TCRdb provides this immuneACCESS table in a form limited to in-frame rearrangements. Some clones are lacking; in checked studies, under half of them reflect an unresolved V gene, and why the rest are absent is not known. This sample holds about 70,000 clones; roughly 98% were observed only once. 0.2% to 0.25% of the sample is held by the ten biggest clonotypes. With respect to this clone: Its antigen is not yet known. Qualities for individual bases were not recorded, and no much larger clone is one base off.

The CDR3 numbers 13 residues from cysteine through phenylalanine. The CDR3 DNA has 39 bases and is translated from base 1. Reading the germline V gene (reference sequence) gives CDR1 MNHEY and CDR2 SMNVEV. Clipping removes 3 bases from V and 6 bases from J, with 4 as the unmatched junction base count. The rearranged chain carries TRBV27 and TRBJ2-7, and TRBD1 matches 8 of the central bases. The sequence derives from a human donor in good health. Sample: T cells isolated from PBMCs. This receptor carries the CDR3 CASSFGTGSEQYF. The DNA sequence is as follows: TGTGCCAGCAGTTTCGGGACAGGCAGCGAGCAGTACTTC.